These 18 T cell receptor beta chains were sequenced from one sample in a study of CD8+ T cells in alopecia areata. Stated treatment: oral pan-JAK inhibitor, 5-10 mg twice daily. Sequencing used cDNA as its template, made by extracting RNA and reverse transcribing it. Measured with immunoSEQ multiplex PCR; TCRdb has only the in-frame clones, and not every one. The sample consists of around 190,000 clones, approximately 60% of them appearing once. The material was CD4+ T cells sorted from blood, obtained at week 4, from a patient treated with tofacitinib. These receptors all stem from a human donor with alopecia areata.

The gene calls are TRBV29-1 and TRBJ1-2; D not resolved. V was trimmed by 5 bases and J by 4 bases, leaving 23 bases between them. Germline CDR1 and CDR2: SQVTM and ANQGSEA. The CDR3 runs 16 residues. This chain's CDR3 is CSVMGSVRGNPYGYTF. CDR3 DNA sequence: TGCAGCGTTATGGGGTCCGTGAGAGGGAATCCCTATGGCTACACCTTC.

The chain combines TRBV2 with TRBJ2-5, with D possibly matching TRBD2 (5 bases). CDR1 is SNHLY and CDR2 is FYNNEI in the germline V gene. This CDR3 region has 12 residues. Deletions cut 6 bases from V and 9 bases from J, with 14 bases between. The CDR3 loop reads CASRGVLAAQYF. CDR3 bases: TGTGCCAGCAGGGGTGTTCTAGCAGCCCAGTACTTC.

V gene TRBV30 combines with J gene TRBJ2-6; perhaps TRBD1 as D (6 bases). Germline-derived CDR1 and CDR2 are GTSNPN and SVGIG (reference sequence). This CDR3 is built from 15 residues. V gave up 5 bases and J gave up 1 base, with 12 bases separating them. CDR3 sequence: CAWGQTRSGANVLTF. Written as DNA, the CDR3 is TGTGCCTGGGGACAGACTCGATCTGGGGCCAACGTCCTGACTTTC.

The gene calls are TRBV10-3 and TRBJ2-1; possibly TRBD2 for D (6 bases). V gave up 10 bases and J gave up 1 base, with 14 bases separating them. CDR1 is ENHRY and CDR2 is SYGVKD in the germline V gene. CDR3 length: 14 residues. CDR3 sequence: CATSGTPSYNEQFF. CDR3 nucleotides: TGTGCCACGAGTGGGACTCCTTCCTACAATGAGCAGTTCTTC.

V is TRBV29-1 and J is TRBJ2-7, with 10 nucleotides matching TRBD2. Germline loops: CDR1 SQVTM, CDR2 ANQGSEA. The CDR3 length is 13 residues. V lost 7 bases and J lost 4; bases outside the gene matches: 7. The CDR3 here is CSGTSSGSYEQYF. CDR3 nucleotides: TGCAGCGGCACGTCTAGCGGGAGTTACGAGCAGTACTTC.

This clone was observed many times. The chain carries TRBV27 and TRBJ1-2, with D possibly TRBD1 on 5 matching bases. Between the trimmed V and J ends, which lost 5 bases and 7 bases, there was a span of 17 bases. The CDR3 length is 14 residues. Per germline, CDR1 MNHEY and CDR2 SMNVEV (reference sequence). The CDR3 DNA follows: TGTGCCAGCAGTCTCGGTCGGACACTCTCTGGCTACACCTTC. Translating gives CASSLGRTLSGYTF.

V and J are TRBV7-2 and TRBJ1-2; D not resolved. The CDR3 is made up of 14 amino acids. Germline V lookup: CDR1 SGHTA, CDR2 FQGNSA. The germline V and J ends were trimmed by 1 base and 6 bases, with 12 bases remaining between them. For the CDR3, the DNA is TGTGCCAGCAGCTTAGTAGGAGGGAACGATGGCTACACCTTC. Residues: CASSLVGGNDGYTF. Together with reference TRBV7-2 and TRBJ1-2, the CDR3 gives the full variable domain: GAGVSQSPSNKVTEKGKDVELRCDPISGHTALYWYRQSLGQGLEFLIYFQGNSAPDKSGLPSDRFSAERTGGSVSTLTIQRTQQEDSAVYLCASSLVGGNDGYTFGSGTRLTVV.

This clone was seen a few times. The rearrangement joins TRBV7-2 to TRBJ2-5, with TRBD2 matching over 8 bases. J was trimmed by 5 bases and V by 6 bases; bases with no gene match: 5. The germline V gene has CDR1 SGHTA and CDR2 FQGNSA. This CDR3 contains 13 residues. The CDR3 DNA reads TGTGCCAGCAGAAGGACTAGCTCGGAGACCCAGTACTTC. It specifies CASRRTSSETQYF.

There are a few counts of this clone. The genes are TRBV29-1 and TRBJ2-5; 7 bases match TRBD1. CDR3 length equals 13 residues. The J segment lost 5 bases and the V segment lost 7 bases, leaving 10 bases of the junction unmatched. Germline CDR1 and CDR2: SQVTM and ANQGSEA. CDR3 nucleotide sequence: TGCAGCGGTGGACAGGCGAACGGGGAGACCCAGTACTTC. Translation: CSGGQANGETQYF.

The chain uses TRBV7-8 and TRBJ2-7, with 7 bases that match TRBD1. This CDR3 comprises 15 residues. Trimming at V came to 5 bases and at J to 3 bases, leaving 10 bases not matched to a gene. The germline CDR1 and CDR2 sequences are SGHVS and FQNEAQ. In DNA, the CDR3 is TGTGCCAGCAGCGTAGATTCGGGACAGAACTACGAGCAGTACTTC. Its protein product is CASSVDSGQNYEQYF.

This clone occurred once. The CDR3 DNA is TGTGCCAGCAGCTCGGGGGAGTTAGGGGACCAGTACTTC. Protein sequence: CASSSGELGDQYF. The chain combines TRBV11-2 with TRBJ2-7, with D perhaps matching TRBD2 (6 bases). The V end was cut by 4 bases, the J end by 10 bases, with 17 bases between. The germline V gene has CDR1 SGHAT and CDR2 FQNNGV. The CDR3 consists of 13 residues.

The chain has TRBV5-1 and TRBJ1-1; 11 nucleotides agree with TRBD1. Germline loops: CDR1 SGHRS, CDR2 YFSETQ. The CDR3 runs to 16 residues. The junction had 8 bases not matched to a gene; V was cut back by 3 bases and J by 4 bases. The CDR3 sequence is CASSWTGTGGVTEAFF. The CDR3 DNA follows: TGCGCCAGCAGCTGGACCGGGACAGGGGGTGTCACTGAAGCTTTCTTT.

The sample holds a few counts of this clone. This chain connects TRBV29-1 to TRBJ1-1; a weak D match, TRBD1 (5 bases). V was cut by 7 bases and J by 7 bases, with 16 bases left in between. The CDR3 runs to 12 residues. The germline CDR1 and CDR2 sequences are SQVTM and ANQGSEA. The CDR3 sequence is CSGGRGRVEAFF. Here the CDR3 DNA reads TGCAGCGGGGGGAGGGGCCGCGTTGAAGCTTTCTTT. The full variable domain, rest sourced from reference TRBV29-1 and TRBJ1-1, is SAVISQKPSRDICQRGTSLTIQCQVDSQVTMMFWYRQQPGQSLTLIATANQGSEATYESGFVIDKFPISRPNLTFSTLTVSNMSPEDSSIYLCSGGRGRVEAFFGQGTRLTVV.

V is TRBV6-1 and J is TRBJ1-1, with TRBD1 as a possible D gene (6 bases). Germline CDR1 is MNHNS and CDR2 is SASEGT. The CDR3 totals 11 residues. With 4 bases removed from V and 8 bases from J, the gap between germline ends came to 8 bases. CDR3 nucleotide sequence: TGTGCCAGCAGTGTGACAGGCGAAGCTTTCTTT. Encoded protein: CASSVTGEAFF.

Concerning this clone: The same CDR3 also results from other DNA sequences found in this sample. V usage is TRBV29-1 and J usage is TRBJ2-5, with D unresolved. CDR3 length: 11 residues. Germline CDR1 and CDR2: SQVTM and ANQGSEA. V lost 4 bases, J lost 3 bases, and 6 bases lay in between. The CDR3 here is CSVAREETQYF. The CDR3 DNA reads as TGCAGCGTTGCCCGGGAAGAGACCCAGTACTTC.

This chain uses TRBV29-1 with TRBJ2-1, with 11 bases matching TRBD2. In germline, CDR1 is SQVTM, CDR2 ANQGSEA. The V gene end was trimmed by 4 bases and the J gene end by 5 bases; junction bases not matched to a gene: 4. The CDR3 length is 14 residues. In nucleotides, the CDR3 is TGCAGCGTTGGTTCTAGCGGGAGGCACAATGAGCAGTTCTTC. Amino acid sequence: CSVGSSGRHNEQFF.

The V and J genes are TRBV6-5 and TRBJ2-1; 9 nucleotides align to TRBD2. In germline, CDR1 is MNHEY, CDR2 SVGAGI. Losses at the gene ends were 2 bases for V and 4 bases for J; bases not matched to a gene: 3. This CDR3 comprises 15 residues. The CDR3 bases are TGTGCCAGCAGTTACGTAGCGGGAGCATACAATGAGCAGTTCTTC. The encoded protein is CASSYVAGAYNEQFF.

The chain is built from TRBV2 and TRBJ1-2, with D unclear. V was clipped by 4 bases and J by 2 bases, with 5 bases between them. The germline V gene has CDR1 SNHLY and CDR2 FYNNEI. This CDR3 is built from 12 residues. CDR3 DNA sequence: TGTGCCAGCAGTGCACAGAACTATGGCTACACCTTC. As protein: CASSAQNYGYTF.